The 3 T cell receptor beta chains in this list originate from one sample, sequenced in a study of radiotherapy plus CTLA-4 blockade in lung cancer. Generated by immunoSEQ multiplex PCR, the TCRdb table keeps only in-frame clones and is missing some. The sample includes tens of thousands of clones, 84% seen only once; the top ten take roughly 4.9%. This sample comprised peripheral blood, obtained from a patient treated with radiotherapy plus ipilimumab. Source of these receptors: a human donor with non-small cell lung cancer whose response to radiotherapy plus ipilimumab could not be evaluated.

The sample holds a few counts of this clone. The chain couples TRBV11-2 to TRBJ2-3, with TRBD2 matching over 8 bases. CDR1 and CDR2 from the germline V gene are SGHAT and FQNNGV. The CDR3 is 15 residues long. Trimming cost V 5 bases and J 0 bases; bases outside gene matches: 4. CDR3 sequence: CASSPGTRSTDTQYF. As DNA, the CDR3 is TGTGCCAGCAGCCCTGGGACTAGAAGCACAGATACGCAGTATTTT.

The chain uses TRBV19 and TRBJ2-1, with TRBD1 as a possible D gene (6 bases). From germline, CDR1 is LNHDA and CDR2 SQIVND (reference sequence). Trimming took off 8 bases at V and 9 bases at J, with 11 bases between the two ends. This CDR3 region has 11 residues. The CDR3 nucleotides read TGTGCCAGTTTTGGGGGCTTTGAGCAGTTCTTC. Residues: CASFGGFEQFF.

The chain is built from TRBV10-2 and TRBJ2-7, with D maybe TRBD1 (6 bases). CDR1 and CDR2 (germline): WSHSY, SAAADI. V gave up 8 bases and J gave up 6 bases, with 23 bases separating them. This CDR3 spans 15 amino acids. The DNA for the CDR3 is TGCGCCAGCGGTGGGGCGGCTCAGGTAGGGGGCGAGCAGTACTTC. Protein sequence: CASGGAAQVGGEQYF.